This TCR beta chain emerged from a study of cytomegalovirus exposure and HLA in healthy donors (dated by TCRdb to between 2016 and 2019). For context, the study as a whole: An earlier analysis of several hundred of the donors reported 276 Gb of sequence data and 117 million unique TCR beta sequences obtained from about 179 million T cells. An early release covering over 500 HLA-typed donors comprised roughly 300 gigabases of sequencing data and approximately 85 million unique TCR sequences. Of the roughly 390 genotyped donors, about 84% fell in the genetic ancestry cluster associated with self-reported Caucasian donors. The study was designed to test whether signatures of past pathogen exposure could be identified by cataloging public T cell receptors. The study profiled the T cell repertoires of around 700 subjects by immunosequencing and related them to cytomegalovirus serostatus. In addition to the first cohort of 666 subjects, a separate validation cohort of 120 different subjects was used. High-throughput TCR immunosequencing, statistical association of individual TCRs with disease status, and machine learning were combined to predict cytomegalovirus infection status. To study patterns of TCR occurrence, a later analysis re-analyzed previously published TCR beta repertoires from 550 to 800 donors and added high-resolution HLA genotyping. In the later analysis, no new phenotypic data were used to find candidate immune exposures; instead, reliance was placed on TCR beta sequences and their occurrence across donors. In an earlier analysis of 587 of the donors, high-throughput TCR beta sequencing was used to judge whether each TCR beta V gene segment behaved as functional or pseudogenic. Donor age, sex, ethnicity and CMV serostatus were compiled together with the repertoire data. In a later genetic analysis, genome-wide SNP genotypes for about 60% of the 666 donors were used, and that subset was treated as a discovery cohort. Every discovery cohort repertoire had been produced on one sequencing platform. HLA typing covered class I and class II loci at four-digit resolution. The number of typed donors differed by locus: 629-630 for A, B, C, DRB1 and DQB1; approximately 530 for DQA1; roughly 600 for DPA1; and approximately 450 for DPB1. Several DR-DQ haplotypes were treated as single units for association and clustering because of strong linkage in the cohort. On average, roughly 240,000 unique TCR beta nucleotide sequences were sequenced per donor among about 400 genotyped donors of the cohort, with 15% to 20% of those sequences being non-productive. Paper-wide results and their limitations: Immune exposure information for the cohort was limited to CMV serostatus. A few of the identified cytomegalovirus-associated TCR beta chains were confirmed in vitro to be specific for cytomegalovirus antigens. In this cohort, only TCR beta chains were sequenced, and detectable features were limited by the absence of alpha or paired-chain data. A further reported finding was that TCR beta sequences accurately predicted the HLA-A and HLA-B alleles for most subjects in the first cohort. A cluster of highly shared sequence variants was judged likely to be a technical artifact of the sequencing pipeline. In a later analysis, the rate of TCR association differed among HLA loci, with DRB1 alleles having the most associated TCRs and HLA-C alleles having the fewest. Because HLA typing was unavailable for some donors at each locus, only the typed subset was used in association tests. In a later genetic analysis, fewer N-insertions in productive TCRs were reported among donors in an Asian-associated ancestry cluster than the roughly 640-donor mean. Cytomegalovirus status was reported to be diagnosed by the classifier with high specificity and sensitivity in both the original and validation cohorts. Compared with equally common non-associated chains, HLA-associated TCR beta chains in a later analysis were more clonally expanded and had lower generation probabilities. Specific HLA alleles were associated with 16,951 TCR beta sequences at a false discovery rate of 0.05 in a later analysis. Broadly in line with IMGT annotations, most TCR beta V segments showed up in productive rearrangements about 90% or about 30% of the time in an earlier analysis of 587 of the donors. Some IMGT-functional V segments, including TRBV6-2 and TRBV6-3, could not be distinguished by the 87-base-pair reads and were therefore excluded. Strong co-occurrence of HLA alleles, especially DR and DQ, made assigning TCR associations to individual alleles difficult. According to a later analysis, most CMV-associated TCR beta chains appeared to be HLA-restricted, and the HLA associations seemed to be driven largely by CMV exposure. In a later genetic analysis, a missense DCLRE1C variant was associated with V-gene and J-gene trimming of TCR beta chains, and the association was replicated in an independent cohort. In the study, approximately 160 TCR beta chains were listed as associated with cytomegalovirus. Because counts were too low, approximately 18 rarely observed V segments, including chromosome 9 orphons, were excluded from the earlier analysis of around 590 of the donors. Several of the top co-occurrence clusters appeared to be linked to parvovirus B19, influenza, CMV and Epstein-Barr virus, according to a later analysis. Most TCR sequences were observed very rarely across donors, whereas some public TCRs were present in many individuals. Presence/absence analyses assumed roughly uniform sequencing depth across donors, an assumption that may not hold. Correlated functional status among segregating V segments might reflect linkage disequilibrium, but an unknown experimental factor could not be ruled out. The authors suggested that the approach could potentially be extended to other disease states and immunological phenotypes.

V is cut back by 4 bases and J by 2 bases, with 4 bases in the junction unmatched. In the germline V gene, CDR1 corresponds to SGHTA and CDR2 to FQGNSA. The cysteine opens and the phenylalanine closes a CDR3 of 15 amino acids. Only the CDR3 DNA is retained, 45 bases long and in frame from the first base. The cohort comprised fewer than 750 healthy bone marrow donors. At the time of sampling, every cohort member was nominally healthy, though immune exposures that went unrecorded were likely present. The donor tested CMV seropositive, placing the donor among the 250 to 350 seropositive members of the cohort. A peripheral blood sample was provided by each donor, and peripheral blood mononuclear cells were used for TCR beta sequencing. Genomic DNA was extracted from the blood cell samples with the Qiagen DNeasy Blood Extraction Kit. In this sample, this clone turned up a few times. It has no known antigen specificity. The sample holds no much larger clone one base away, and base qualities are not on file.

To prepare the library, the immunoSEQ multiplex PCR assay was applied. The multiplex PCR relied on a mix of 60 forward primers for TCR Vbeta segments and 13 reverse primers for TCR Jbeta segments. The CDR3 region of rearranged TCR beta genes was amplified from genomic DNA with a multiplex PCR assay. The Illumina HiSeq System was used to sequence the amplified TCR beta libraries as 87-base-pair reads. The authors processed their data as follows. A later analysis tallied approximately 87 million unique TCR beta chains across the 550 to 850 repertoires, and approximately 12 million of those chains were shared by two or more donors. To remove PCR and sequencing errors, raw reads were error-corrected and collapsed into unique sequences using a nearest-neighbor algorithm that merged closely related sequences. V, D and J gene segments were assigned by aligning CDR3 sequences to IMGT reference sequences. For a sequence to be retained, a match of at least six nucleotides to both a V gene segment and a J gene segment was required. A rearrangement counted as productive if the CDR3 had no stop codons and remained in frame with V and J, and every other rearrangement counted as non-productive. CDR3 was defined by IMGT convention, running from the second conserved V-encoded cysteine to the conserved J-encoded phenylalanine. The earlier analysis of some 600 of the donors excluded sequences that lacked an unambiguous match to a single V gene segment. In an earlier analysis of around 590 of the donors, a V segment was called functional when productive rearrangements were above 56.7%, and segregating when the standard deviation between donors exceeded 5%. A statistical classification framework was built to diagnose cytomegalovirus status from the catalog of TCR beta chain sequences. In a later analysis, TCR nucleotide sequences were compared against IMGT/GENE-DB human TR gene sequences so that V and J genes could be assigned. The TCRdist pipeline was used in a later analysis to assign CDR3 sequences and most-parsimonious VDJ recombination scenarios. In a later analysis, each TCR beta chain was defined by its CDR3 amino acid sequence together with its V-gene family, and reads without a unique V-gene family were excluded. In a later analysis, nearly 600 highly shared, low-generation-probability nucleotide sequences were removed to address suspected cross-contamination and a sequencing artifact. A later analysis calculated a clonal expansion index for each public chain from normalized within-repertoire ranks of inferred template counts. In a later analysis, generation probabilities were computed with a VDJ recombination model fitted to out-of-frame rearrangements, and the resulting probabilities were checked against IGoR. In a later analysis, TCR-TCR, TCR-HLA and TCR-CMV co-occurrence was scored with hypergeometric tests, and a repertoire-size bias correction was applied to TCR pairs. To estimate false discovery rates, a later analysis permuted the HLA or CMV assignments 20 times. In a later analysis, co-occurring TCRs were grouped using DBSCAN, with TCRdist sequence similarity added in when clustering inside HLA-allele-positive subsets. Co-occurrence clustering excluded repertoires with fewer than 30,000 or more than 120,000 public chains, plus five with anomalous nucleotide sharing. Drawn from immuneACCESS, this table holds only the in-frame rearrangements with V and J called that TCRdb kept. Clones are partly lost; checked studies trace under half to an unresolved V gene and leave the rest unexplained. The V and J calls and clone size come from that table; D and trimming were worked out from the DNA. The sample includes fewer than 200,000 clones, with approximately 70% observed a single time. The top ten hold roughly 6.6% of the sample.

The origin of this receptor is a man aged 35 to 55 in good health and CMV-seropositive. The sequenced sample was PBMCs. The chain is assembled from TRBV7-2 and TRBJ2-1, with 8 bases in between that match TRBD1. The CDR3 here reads CASSSGQVTYNEQFF. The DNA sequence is TGTGCCAGCAGCTCGGGACAGGTCACCTACAATGAGCAGTTCTTC.